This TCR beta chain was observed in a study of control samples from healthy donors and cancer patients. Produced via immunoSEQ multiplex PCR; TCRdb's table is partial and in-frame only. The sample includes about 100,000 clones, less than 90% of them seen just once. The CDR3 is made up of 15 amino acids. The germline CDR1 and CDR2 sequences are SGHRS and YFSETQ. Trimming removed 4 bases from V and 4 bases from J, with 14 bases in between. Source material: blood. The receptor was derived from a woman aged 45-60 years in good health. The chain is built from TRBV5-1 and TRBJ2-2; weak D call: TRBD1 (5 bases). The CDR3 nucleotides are TGCGCCAGCAGCCGGGCAGGGCAGGCCACCGGGGAGCTGTTTTTT. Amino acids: CASSRAGQATGELFF.